This TCR beta chain is drawn from a study of blood T cell repertoires in COVID-19. Study information: The United States, Italy and Spain provided the acute and convalescent COVID-19 samples.

In the original workflow: Reference gene primer amplification yielded estimated nucleated cell counts. Sequencing used immunoSEQ multiplex PCR; TCRdb keeps in-frame clones, though not all of them. The DNA gave D and trimming, while V, J and clone size come from that table. The sample includes under 300,000 clones, approximately 86% seen only once; the top ten take approximately 1.5%. The study assigned cohorts using participant-reported clinical history. Resolution of symptoms, clearance, or two negative PCRs was present in recovered Cohort 3 donors. Germline V gene data show CDR1 as MDHEN and CDR2 as SYDVKM. V was pared by 11 bases and J by 3 bases, with 12 bases between. The CDR3 sequence is 12 residues long.

This TCR came from a woman aged 50 to 65 who had recovered from COVID-19. This chain uses TRBV28 with TRBJ2-3; possibly TRBD1 for D (6 bases). The sequenced sample was PBMCs or T cells enriched from blood (not recorded which). DNA of the CDR3: TGTGCCGCTAAAGGGACAACAGATACGCAGTATTTT. Translation: CAAKGTTDTQYF.